Listed below are T cell receptor beta chains from one sample, sequenced in a study of CXCR3-negative and CXCR3-positive naive CD8 T cells. No DNA is given; TCRdb re-called the 5' RACE reads and lists each CDR3 protein once. This repertoire includes 6,000 to 8,000 distinct CDR3 sequences. The sample was naive CXCR3- CD8+ T cells from blood. These receptors originate from a human donor in good health. Some clones in this sample may be carry-over from other donors' samples. Each CDR3 is given with its conserved first and last residue. For some rows the clone size is stated as once, few or many, or as a class when expanded; others skip it.

v_call: TRBV9; j_call: TRBJ2-1; clone_size: medium-sized; cdr3_aa: CASSPSPGNEQFF
v_call: TRBV29-1; j_call: TRBJ2-1; clone_size: .; cdr3_aa: CSVTPRDVYNEQFF
v_call: TRBV6-2/TRBV6-3; j_call: TRBJ2-1; clone_size: medium-sized; cdr3_aa: CASSRTQVHSYNEQFF
v_call: TRBV7-9; j_call: TRBJ2-5; clone_size: .; cdr3_aa: CASRIGAGSETQYF
v_call: TRBV7-8; j_call: TRBJ2-2; clone_size: medium-sized; cdr3_aa: CASRDRDSYTGELFF
v_call: TRBV12-3/TRBV12-4; j_call: TRBJ1-3; clone_size: .; cdr3_aa: CASSFVLSGHTIYF
v_call: TRBV13; j_call: TRBJ2-1; clone_size: .; cdr3_aa: CASSGRAGGSYNEQFF
v_call: TRBV3-1; j_call: TRBJ1-1; clone_size: .; cdr3_aa: CASSQKTVNTEAFF
v_call: TRBV27; j_call: TRBJ2-7; clone_size: medium-sized; cdr3_aa: CASSVGGTGGEQYF
v_call: TRBV27; j_call: TRBJ2-1; clone_size: .; cdr3_aa: CASSFSNEQFF
v_call: TRBV10-3; j_call: TRBJ2-7; clone_size: medium-sized; cdr3_aa: CAISESISREAYEQYF
v_call: TRBV6-5; j_call: TRBJ2-3; clone_size: medium-sized; cdr3_aa: CASSTGTSGLWGPDTQYF
v_call: TRBV15; j_call: TRBJ2-3; clone_size: .; cdr3_aa: CATSPRTGGGTDTQYF
v_call: TRBV7-6; j_call: TRBJ2-1; clone_size: .; cdr3_aa: CASSLALNEQFF
v_call: TRBV29-1; j_call: TRBJ1-2; clone_size: medium-sized; cdr3_aa: CSVRDRGRGYTF